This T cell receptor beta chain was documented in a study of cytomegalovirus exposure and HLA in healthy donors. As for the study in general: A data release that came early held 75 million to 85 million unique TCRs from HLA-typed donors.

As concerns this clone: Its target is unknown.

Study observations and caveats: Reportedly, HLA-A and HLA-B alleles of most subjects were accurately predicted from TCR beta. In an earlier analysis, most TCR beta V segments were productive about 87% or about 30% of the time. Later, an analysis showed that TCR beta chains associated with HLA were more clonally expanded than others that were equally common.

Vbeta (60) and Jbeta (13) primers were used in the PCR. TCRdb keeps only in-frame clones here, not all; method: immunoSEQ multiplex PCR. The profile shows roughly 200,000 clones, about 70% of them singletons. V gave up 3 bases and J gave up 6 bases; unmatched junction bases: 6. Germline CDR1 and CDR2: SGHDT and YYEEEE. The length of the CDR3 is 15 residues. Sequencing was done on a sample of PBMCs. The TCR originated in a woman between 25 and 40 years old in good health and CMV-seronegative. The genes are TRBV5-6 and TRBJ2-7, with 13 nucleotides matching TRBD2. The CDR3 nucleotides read TGTGCCAGCAGCTCCCGACTAGCGGGAGGCGTCGAGCAGTACTTC. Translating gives CASSSRLAGGVEQYF.